This section outlines one T cell receptor (beta chain) sequence together with its context. Its antigen is not known. V was trimmed by 2 bases and J by 15 bases, leaving 23 bases between them. This CDR3 spans 15 amino acids. In germline, CDR1 is SGHTA, CDR2 FQGTGA. Unique molecular identifiers had been added to the TCR beta cDNA libraries. One entry per CDR3 protein results from TCRdb running MiXCR on the PCR reads. The sample holds about 460,000 distinct CDR3 sequences; around 40% are singletons and the top ten take about an eighth. This specimen belongs to a study of post-analysis software for immune sequencing data. Study in general: Disease courses included relapsing-remitting, secondary progressive and progressive-relapsing multiple sclerosis. The study, taken as a whole, reports: TRBV5-6, TRBV5-1 and TRBV20-1 were among roughly five TRBV segments more frequent in patients than controls.

Sequencing was performed on blood. The origin of this receptor is a girl between 10 and 17 years old with multiple sclerosis. This chain connects TRBV7-3 to TRBJ2-4, with a possible D match to TRBD2 (5 bases). For the CDR3, the DNA is TGTGCCAGCAGCTTAGAGGGTGGGCCCTTCTACGAGCGGTACTTC. This translates into CASSLEGGPFYERYF. Full variable domain (outside the CDR3, taken from reference TRBV7-3 and TRBJ2-4): GAGVSQTPSNKVTEKGKYVELRCDPISGHTALYWYRQSLGQGPEFLIYFQGTGAADDSGLPNDRFFAVRPEGSVSTLKIQRTERGDSAVYLCASSLEGGPFYERYFGAGTRLSVL.